This T cell receptor beta chain was captured by sequencing in a study of T cells in Graves' hyperthyroidism and ophthalmopathy (dated by TCRdb to between 2018 and 2021). Turning to the overall study: Peripheral blood samples were taken at the time of initial diagnosis, prior to any treatment. TCR V-J signatures able to tell the groups apart were searched for in a discovery cohort of approximately 95 patients, of whom more than 40 had Graves' ophthalmopathy and 57 had stable Graves' hyperthyroidism. Prospective prediction of ophthalmopathy was tested in an independent validation cohort of 18 to 20 hyperthyroidism patients and 17 patients who later progressed to ophthalmopathy. The 90 or so discovery patients were randomly split 7:3 into training and test sets. Thyroid tissue and blood T-cell repertoires from six Graves' hyperthyroidism patients were also compared in the study. After sampling, hyperthyroidism patients received methimazole starting at 30 mg daily, and ophthalmopathy patients received high-dose intravenous methylprednisolone. TCR Vbeta CDR3 sequencing of roughly 140 peripheral blood samples (under 45 ophthalmopathy, 70 to 85 hyperthyroidism and approximately 17 progressor patients) is reported in the paper. The study at large found these results: A 13 V-J signature model separated ophthalmopathy from stable hyperthyroidism, with around 90% sensitivity and 81% to 83% specificity in cross-validation and 80%/75% in testing. In validation, progression to ophthalmopathy was predicted by the model with 55% to 71% sensitivity and roughly 76% specificity, a median of roughly 6 months before onset. Sample size was not statistically predetermined, and investigators were not blinded to group allocation. Most expanded thyroid clonotypes (frequency above 0.001) were also detected in blood, a finding suggesting that blood repertoires may reflect thyroid immune responses.

This clonotype was seen at least ten times. Its antigen target is currently unknown. No per-base quality is available; no much larger clone lies one base away. Unmatched junction bases come to 8, with V trimmed by 7 bases and J by 1 base. The CDR3 covers 15 residues, taking in both the cysteine and the phenylalanine. Just CDR3 DNA is preserved here, 45 bases in frame from base 1. As encoded in the germline V gene, CDR1 is MNHNS while CDR2 is SASEGT. The TCR beta CDR3 regions were amplified from the RNA transcripts. For the first round of RT-PCR on the TCR CDR3, the HTBI primer set was used together with the Qiagen OneStep RT-PCR kit. Libraries were constructed in a second round of multiplex PCR, after which size selection and purification were carried out. The libraries were sequenced on an Illumina HiSeq2000 using paired-end 100 bp reads. On the study's bioinformatics: Raw data were processed with SOAPnuke, discarding reads with adapters, uncalled bases, mean Phred below 15, or no exact constant-primer or identifier match. COPE v1.2.5 was used to merge high-quality paired reads, and clonotypes were defined as unique nucleotide sequences. Clonotypes were aligned to IMGT TRBV, TRBD and TRBJ reference segments using MiTCR v1.1. Only V-J combinations with frequency above 0.0001, covering approximately 99% of repertoires, were analysed. A TCS score was defined as the ratio of F50 (clonal expansion) to E x V (chaos), with BLOSUM62-based TCRdist applied between CDR3 peptides within each V-J. Welch's t-statistics and random forest reduced approximately 520 V-J features to fewer than 15, which were used in a naive Bayes classifier (R e1071). Using fastp trimming at Q25 and MiXCR clonotype assembly, TCRdb reanalyzed the public sequencing data and kept in-frame beta chains. Rows matching on CDR3 protein sequence are summarized as one entry with the most common DNA and genes. TCRdb, rather than the study authors, made the V and J calls. The sample has about 380,000 distinct CDR3 sequences on record, approximately 12% of them singletons. The ten top clones hold around 20% of the sample.

The hyperthyroidism patients were between 18 and 65 years old and newly diagnosed, with a disease duration of less than 2 months. Any patient with an uncontrolled infection, another autoimmune disease, pregnancy or lactation was excluded. Diagnoses were established on the basis of clinical symptoms, serum thyroxine and TRAb, thyroid ultrasound, and orbital computed tomography. For progressor patients, blood was drawn at the first diagnosis of hyperthyroidism, before any ophthalmopathy symptoms had appeared. PBMCs were separated from over 9 ml of fresh peripheral blood using Ficoll-Paque density gradient centrifugation. Patients classed as progressors first received a Graves' hyperthyroidism diagnosis and then went on to develop ophthalmopathy during follow-up. Total RNA was extracted using Trizol reagent, and RNA quality was assessed on an Agilent 2100 Bioanalyzer.

The sequenced sample was blood. The chain employs TRBV6-1 and TRBJ2-7; TRBD1 matches 9 bases in the middle. The receptor was isolated from a young man with Graves' hyperthyroidism that later progressed to Graves' ophthalmopathy. The nucleotide sequence reads as follows: TGTGCCAGCATTACCGGGACAGGGTTATCCTACGAGCAGTACTTC. Translation gives CASITGTGLSYEQYF.